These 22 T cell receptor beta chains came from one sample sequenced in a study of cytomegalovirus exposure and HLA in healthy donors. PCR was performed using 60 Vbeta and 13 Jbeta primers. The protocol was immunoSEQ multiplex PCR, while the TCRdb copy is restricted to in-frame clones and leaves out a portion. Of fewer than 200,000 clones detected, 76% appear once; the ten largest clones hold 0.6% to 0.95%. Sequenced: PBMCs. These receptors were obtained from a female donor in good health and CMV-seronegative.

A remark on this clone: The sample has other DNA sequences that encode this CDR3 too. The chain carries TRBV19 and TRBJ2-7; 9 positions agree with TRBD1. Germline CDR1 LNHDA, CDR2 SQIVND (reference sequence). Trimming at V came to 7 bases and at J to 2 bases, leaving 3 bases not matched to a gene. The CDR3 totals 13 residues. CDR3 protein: CASKGQGPYEQYF. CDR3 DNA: TGTGCCAGTAAGGGACAGGGCCCCTACGAGCAGTACTTC.

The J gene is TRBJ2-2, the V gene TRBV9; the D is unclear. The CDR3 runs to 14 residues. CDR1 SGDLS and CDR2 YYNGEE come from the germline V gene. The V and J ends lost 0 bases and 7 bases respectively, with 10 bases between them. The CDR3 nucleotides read TGTGCCAGCAGCGTAGCCCCGGAGTACGGGGAGCTGTTTTTT. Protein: CASSVAPEYGELFF. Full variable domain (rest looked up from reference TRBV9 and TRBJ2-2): DSGVTQTPKHLITATGQRVTLRCSPRSGDLSVYWYQQSLDQGLQFLIQYYNGEERAKGNILERFSAQQFPDLHSELNLSSLELGDSALYFCASSVAPEYGELFFGEGSRLTVL.

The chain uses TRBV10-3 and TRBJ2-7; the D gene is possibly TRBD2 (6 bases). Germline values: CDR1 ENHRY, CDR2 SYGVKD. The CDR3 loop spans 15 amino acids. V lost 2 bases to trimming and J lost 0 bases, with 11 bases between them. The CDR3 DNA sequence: TGTGCCATCAGTGAGGAGGGAGGTAGCTCCTACGAGCAGTACTTC. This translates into CAISEEGGSSYEQYF.

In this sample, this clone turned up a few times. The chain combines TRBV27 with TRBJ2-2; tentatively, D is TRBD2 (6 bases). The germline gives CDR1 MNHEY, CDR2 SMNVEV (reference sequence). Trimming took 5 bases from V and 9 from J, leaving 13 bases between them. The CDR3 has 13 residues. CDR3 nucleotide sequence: TGTGCCAGCAGTCGATCGGGGGTGAGGGAGCTGTTTTTT. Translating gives CASSRSGVRELFF.

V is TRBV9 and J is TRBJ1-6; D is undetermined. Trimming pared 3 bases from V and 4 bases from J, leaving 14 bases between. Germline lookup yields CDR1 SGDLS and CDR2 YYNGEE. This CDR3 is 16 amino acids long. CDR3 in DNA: TGTGCCAGCAGCGACGCGCTTCGGGATTATAATTCACCCCTCCACTTT. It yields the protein CASSDALRDYNSPLHF.

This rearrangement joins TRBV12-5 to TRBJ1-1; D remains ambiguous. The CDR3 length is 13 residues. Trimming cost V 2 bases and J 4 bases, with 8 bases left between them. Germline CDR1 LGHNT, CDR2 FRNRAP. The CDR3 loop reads CASGLLAGTEAFF. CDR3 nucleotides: TGTGCTAGTGGTTTGTTGGCGGGCACTGAAGCTTTCTTT. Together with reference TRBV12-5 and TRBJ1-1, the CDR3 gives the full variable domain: DARVTQTPRHKVTEMGQEVTMRCQPILGHNTVFWYRQTMMQGLELLAYFRNRAPLDDSGMPKDRFSAEMPDATLATLKIQPSEPRDSAVYFCASGLLAGTEAFFGQGTRLTVV.

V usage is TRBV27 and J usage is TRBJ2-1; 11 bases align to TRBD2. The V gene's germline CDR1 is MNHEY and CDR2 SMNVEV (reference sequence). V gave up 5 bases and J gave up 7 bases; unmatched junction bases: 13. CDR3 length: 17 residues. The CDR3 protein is CASSPGLAGGPENEQFF. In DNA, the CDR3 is TGTGCCAGCAGTCCGGGATTAGCGGGAGGGCCCGAGAATGAGCAGTTCTTC.

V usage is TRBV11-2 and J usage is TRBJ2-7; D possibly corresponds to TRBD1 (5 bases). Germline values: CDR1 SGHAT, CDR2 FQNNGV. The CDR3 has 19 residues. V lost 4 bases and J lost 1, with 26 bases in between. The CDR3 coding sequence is TGTGCCAGCAGCTCCCCTACTCTAGGGGTTCGAGCCAGATCCTACGAGCAGTACTTC. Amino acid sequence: CASSSPTLGVRARSYEQYF.

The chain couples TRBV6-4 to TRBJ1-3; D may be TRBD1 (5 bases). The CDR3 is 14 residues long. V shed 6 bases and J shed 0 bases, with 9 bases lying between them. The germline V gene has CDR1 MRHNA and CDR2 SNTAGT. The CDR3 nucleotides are TGTGCCAGCAGGCCTGACAGCTCTGGAAACACCATATATTTT. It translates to CASRPDSSGNTIYF.

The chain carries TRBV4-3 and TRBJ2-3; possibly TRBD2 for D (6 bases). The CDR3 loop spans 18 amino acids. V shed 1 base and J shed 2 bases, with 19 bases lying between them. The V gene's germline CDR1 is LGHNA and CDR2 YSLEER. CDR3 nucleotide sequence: TGCGCCAGCAGCCAAGCCCCGACCGGGACTGGATTCACAGATACGCAGTATTTT. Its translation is CASSQAPTGTGFTDTQYF.

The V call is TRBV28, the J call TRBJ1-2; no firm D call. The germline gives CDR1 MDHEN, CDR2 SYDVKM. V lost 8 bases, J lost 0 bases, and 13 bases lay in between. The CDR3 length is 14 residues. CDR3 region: CASGSSLANYGYTF. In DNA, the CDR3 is TGTGCCAGCGGGTCCTCCCTAGCTAACTATGGCTACACCTTC.

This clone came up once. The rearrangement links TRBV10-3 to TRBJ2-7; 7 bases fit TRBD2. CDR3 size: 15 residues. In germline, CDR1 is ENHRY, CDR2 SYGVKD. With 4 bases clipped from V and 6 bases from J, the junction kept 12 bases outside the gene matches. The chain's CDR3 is CAISGYAGVASEQYF. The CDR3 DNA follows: TGTGCCATCAGTGGGTACGCGGGGGTTGCTAGCGAGCAGTACTTC.

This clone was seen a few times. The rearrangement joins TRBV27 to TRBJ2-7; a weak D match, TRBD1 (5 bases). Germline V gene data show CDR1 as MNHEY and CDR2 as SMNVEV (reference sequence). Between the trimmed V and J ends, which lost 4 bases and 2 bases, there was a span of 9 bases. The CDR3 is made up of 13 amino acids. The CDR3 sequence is CASSYGQTYEQYF. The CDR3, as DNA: TGTGCCAGCAGTTATGGACAAACCTACGAGCAGTACTTC.

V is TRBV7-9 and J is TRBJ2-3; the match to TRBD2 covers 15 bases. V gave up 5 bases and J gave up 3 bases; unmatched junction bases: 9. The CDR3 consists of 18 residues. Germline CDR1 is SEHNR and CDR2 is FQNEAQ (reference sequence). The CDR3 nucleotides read TGTGCCAGCAGCCGAGGACTAGCGGGGGGGTCGAGGACAGATACGCAGTATTTT. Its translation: CASSRGLAGGSRTDTQYF. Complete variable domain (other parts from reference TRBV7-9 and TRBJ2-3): DTGVSQNPRHKITKRGQNVTFRCDPISEHNRLYWYRQTLGQGPEFLTYFQNEAQLEKSRLLSDRFSAERPKGSFSTLEIQRTEQGDSAMYLCASSRGLAGGSRTDTQYFGPGTRLTVL.

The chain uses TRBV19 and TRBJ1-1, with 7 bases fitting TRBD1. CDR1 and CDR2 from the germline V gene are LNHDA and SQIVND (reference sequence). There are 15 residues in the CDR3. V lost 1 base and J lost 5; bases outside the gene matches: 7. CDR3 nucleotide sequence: TGTGCCAGTAGTATAGGTTGGCAGGGGGGAACTGAAGCTTTCTTT. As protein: CASSIGWQGGTEAFF.

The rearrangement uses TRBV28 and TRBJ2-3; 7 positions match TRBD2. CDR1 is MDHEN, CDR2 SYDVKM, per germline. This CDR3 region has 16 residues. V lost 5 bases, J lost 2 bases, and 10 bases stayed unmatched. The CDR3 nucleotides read TGTGCCAGCAGTACACGCAGACTAGCCTTCACAGATACGCAGTATTTT. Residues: CASSTRRLAFTDTQYF.

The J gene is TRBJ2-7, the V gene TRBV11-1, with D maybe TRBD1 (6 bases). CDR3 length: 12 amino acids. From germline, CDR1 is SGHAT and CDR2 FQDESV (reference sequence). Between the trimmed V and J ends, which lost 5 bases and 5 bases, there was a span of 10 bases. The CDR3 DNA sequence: TGTGCCAGCAGCCGTACAGGGAACGAGCAGTACTTC. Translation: CASSRTGNEQYF.

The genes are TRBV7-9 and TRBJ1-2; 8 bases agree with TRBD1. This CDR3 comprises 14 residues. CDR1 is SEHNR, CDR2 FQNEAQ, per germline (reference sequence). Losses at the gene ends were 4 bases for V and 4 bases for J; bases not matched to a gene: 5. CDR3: CASSSAGTGYGYTF. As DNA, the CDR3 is TGTGCCAGCAGCTCCGCCGGGACAGGCTATGGCTACACCTTC.

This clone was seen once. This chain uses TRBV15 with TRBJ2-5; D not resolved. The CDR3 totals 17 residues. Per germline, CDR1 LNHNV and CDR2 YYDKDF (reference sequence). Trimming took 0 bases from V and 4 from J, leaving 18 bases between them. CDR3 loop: CATSRDPAPPPIETQYF. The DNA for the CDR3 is TGTGCCACCAGCAGAGATCCCGCGCCACCCCCGATAGAGACCCAGTACTTC.

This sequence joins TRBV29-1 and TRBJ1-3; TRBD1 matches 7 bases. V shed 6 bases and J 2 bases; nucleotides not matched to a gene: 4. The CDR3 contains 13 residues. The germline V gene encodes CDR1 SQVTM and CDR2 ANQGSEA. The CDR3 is CSVRDSTGNTIYF. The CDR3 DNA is TGCAGCGTACGGGACAGTACTGGAAACACCATATATTTT.

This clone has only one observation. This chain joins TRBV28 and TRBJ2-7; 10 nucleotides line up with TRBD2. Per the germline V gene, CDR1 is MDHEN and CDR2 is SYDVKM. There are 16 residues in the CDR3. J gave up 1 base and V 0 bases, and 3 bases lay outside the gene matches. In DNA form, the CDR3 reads TGTGCCAGCAGTTTATGGACTAGCGGGCTTTCCTACGAGCAGTACTTC. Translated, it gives CASSLWTSGLSYEQYF.

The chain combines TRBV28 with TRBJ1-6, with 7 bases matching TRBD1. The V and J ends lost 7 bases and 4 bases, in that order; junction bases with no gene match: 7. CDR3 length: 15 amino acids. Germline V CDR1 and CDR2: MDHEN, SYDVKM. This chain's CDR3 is CASTTTGQYNSPLHF. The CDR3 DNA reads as TGTGCCAGCACTACAACGGGACAGTATAATTCACCCCTCCACTTT.